The 9 T cell receptor beta chains reported below all come from one sample, sequenced in a study of CD8 T cells in ankylosing spondylitis. TCRdb processed the 5' RACE reads anew with MiXCR; each CDR3 protein has one entry. The top ten hold 2.5% to 3.5% of the sample, which has around 130,000 distinct CDR3 sequences, over 7% seen once. Specimen: blood, either unsorted or a sorted T cell fraction (not recorded which). Receptors originate from a male donor with ankylosing spondylitis or in good health (not recorded which).

Many counts were recorded for this clonotype. V is TRBV5-1 and J is TRBJ2-3; D is unresolved. Trimming cost V 4 bases and J 0 bases, with 12 bases left between them. Germline CDR1 reads SGHRS; CDR2 reads YFSETQ. There are 15 residues in the CDR3. Here the CDR3 reads CASSQDRVSTDTQYF. The CDR3 nucleotides read TGCGCCAGCAGCCAGGACCGAGTAAGCACAGATACGCAGTATTTT.

This clonotype was detected ten times or more. J is TRBJ1-2 and V is TRBV7-2; tentative D call: TRBD1 (5 bases). The CDR3 totals 15 residues. The germline gives CDR1 SGHTA, CDR2 FQGNSA. V lost 1 base, J lost 0 bases, and 9 bases lay in between. This CDR3 reads CASSLEGHSNYGYTF. DNA of the CDR3: TGTGCCAGCAGCTTAGAGGGGCATTCTAACTATGGCTACACCTTC.

This clonotype occurred many times. DNA for the CDR3: TGTGCCAGCAACCGGGTAGATTCCTACAATGAGCAGTTCTTC. It encodes CASNRVDSYNEQFF. The genes are TRBV7-2 and TRBJ2-1; D gene unclear. Germline V gene sequence: CDR1 SGHTA, CDR2 FQGNSA. Trimming removed 7 bases from V and 1 base from J, with 11 bases in between. This CDR3 has 14 amino acids.

This clonotype showed up many times. The chain couples TRBV12-3 or TRBV12-4 to TRBJ2-7; 7 bases line up with TRBD1. The V segment lost 6 bases and the J segment 4 bases; nucleotides outside the gene matches: 12. This CDR3 is 15 amino acids long. The CDR3 region has the DNA TGTGCCAGCAGAGCGACTCGGGACAGACGGTACGAGCAGTACTTC. Protein: CASRATRDRRYEQYF.

The sample holds many counts of this clonotype. V usage is TRBV5-1 and J usage is TRBJ2-6; D not certain. This CDR3 is 15 amino acids long. V lost 1 base and J lost 0, with 5 bases in between. CDR1 and CDR2 from the germline V gene are SGHRS and YFSETQ. CDR3: CASSLTASGANVLTF. The CDR3 region has the DNA TGCGCCAGCAGCTTGACAGCCTCTGGGGCCAACGTCCTGACTTTC. The full variable domain, completed using reference TRBV5-1 and TRBJ2-6, is KAGVTQTPRYLIKTRGQQVTLSCSPISGHRSVSWYQQTPGQGLQFLFEYFSETQRNKGNFPGRFSGRQFSNSRSEMNVSTLELGDSALYLCASSLTASGANVLTFGAGSRLTVL.

This chain uses TRBV29-1 with TRBJ2-3; 11 nucleotides agree with TRBD1. V lost 3 bases, J lost 6 bases, and 2 bases stayed unmatched. This CDR3 region has 13 residues. Per the germline V gene, CDR1 is SQVTM and CDR2 is ANQGSEA. CDR3 protein: CSVEGQGGDTQYF. CDR3 nucleotides: TGCAGCGTTGAGGGACAGGGGGGGGATACGCAGTATTTT.

About this clonotype: This sequence may be a read error, since a much larger clone differs from it by one base. The J gene is TRBJ1-4, the V gene TRBV11-1, with D maybe TRBD1 (6 bases). The CDR3 length is 18 residues. Trimming removed 4 bases at V and 0 bases at J, with 18 bases between. Germline CDR1 reads SGHAT; CDR2 reads FQDESV (reference sequence). CDR3 DNA sequence: TGTGCCAGCAGCTACGACCTCGGGACATCAACAACTAATGAAAAACTGTTTTTT. It yields the protein CASSYDLGTSTTNEKLFF.

The chain links TRBV2 to TRBJ2-1; D is perhaps TRBD1 or TRBD2 (6 bases each). Per the germline V gene, CDR1 is SNHLY and CDR2 is FYNNEI. The CDR3 sequence is 13 residues long. The V end lost 2 bases, the J end lost 6 bases, and 8 bases lay between the germline ends. The CDR3 region is CASSEWGANEQFF. The DNA of the CDR3 is TGTGCCAGCAGTGAATGGGGGGCCAATGAGCAGTTCTTC.

This clonotype came up a few times. The chain links TRBV20-1 to TRBJ2-7; D is ambiguous. The germline V and J ends were trimmed by 1 base and 5 bases, with 12 bases remaining between them. CDR1 and CDR2 from the germline V gene are DFQATT and SNEGSKA (reference sequence). The CDR3 is 13 amino acids. The CDR3 spells CSARAVIRDEQYF. CDR3 sequence (DNA): TGCAGTGCTAGAGCCGTTATTCGGGACGAGCAGTACTTC.